The 18 T cell receptor beta chains below were found in one sample sequenced in a study of a mutant IDH1 vaccine in newly diagnosed glioma. The antigens for these receptors are not known. Time point specified: week 35, safety follow-up. Vaccination comprised doses that each held 300 ug of mutant IDH1 20-mer peptide, plus topical imiquimod. Generated by immunoSEQ multiplex PCR, the TCRdb table keeps only in-frame clones and is missing some. This sample has around 57,000 clones, with roughly 84% found just once. The input for sequencing was PBMCs, taken from a glioma patient whose treatment included an IDH1 peptide vaccine. The receptor set was obtained from a young man with glioma.

The chain joins TRBV7-2 to TRBJ1-1, with D possibly being TRBD1 (5 bases). The germline CDR1 and CDR2 sequences are SGHTA and FQGNSA. This CDR3 has 15 residues. The V and J ends lost 5 bases and 2 bases respectively, with 15 bases between them. This CDR3 is CASSPRQNSNTEAFF. CDR3 in DNA: TGTGCCAGCAGCCCCCGACAGAATTCCAACACTGAAGCTTTCTTT.

This chain links TRBV6-5 with TRBJ2-7; a weak D match, TRBD2 (5 bases). The CDR3 has 14 residues. CDR1 and CDR2 from the germline V gene are MNHEY and SVGAGI. Trimming took off 6 bases at V and 1 base at J, with 13 bases between the two ends. The CDR3 here is CASSSPAVSYEQYF. CDR3 bases: TGTGCCAGCAGCTCACCAGCGGTGTCCTACGAGCAGTACTTC.

This clone showed up just once. The V and J genes are TRBV5-1 and TRBJ1-1; the D gene is possibly TRBD1 (5 bases). The CDR3 sequence is 15 residues long. V lost 4 bases and J 0 bases, leaving 13 bases between the germline ends. CDR1 is SGHRS and CDR2 is YFSETQ in the germline V gene. The DNA of the CDR3 is TGCGCCAGCAGCCGGGGGGAACGTCTGAACACTGAAGCTTTCTTT. It is translated as CASSRGERLNTEAFF.

Here the CDR3 reads CASSYSTGGISPLHF. The DNA of the CDR3 is TGTGCCAGCAGTTACTCGACAGGGGGGATTTCACCCCTCCACTTT. The V and J genes are TRBV6-5 and TRBJ1-6; 9 bases agree with TRBD1. This CDR3 comprises 15 residues. Losses at the gene ends were 0 bases for V and 9 bases for J; bases not matched to a gene: 3. Germline values: CDR1 MNHEY, CDR2 SVGAGI.

The genes are TRBV19 and TRBJ2-1, with 10 bases matching TRBD1. The ends lost 6 bases at V and 5 bases at J; junction bases unmatched: 7. Germline V gene data show CDR1 as LNHDA and CDR2 as SQIVND (reference sequence). The CDR3 runs to 15 residues. Here the CDR3 reads CASSDPGQGHNEQFF. In nucleotides, the CDR3 is TGTGCCAGTAGCGACCCGGGACAGGGGCACAATGAGCAGTTCTTC.

The rearrangement links TRBV2 to TRBJ1-2; D may be TRBD1 (6 bases). Germline CDR1 reads SNHLY; CDR2 reads FYNNEI. This CDR3 has 14 amino acids. Trimming pared 3 bases from V and 10 bases from J, leaving 18 bases between. The CDR3 here is CASSEGRQGIPYTF. The CDR3 bases are TGTGCCAGCAGTGAGGGTCGGCAGGGGATCCCCTACACCTTC.

Here the CDR3 DNA reads TGTGCCAGCAGGAAAGGGGGGTCTGGGGCCAACGTCCTGACTTTC. Its protein product is CASRKGGSGANVLTF. The rearrangement links TRBV6-1 to TRBJ2-6, with D perhaps given as TRBD1 or TRBD2 (6 bases each). Germline CDR1 reads MNHNS; CDR2 reads SASEGT. V lost 6 bases, J lost 1 base, and 10 bases lay in between. This CDR3 contains 15 residues.

The V gene is TRBV7-8, the J gene TRBJ2-1; unclear D gene. CDR1 is SGHVS, CDR2 FQNEAQ, per germline. The CDR3 spans 13 residues. Trimming shortened V by 1 base and J by 12 bases, and 13 bases separated the two germline ends. The CDR3 protein is CASSLVELRAQFF. CDR3 in DNA: TGTGCCAGCAGCTTAGTCGAGTTGAGAGCGCAGTTCTTC.

The rearrangement joins TRBV4-2 to TRBJ1-2; 9 bases match TRBD1. J lost 8 bases, V lost 1 base, and 2 bases had no gene match. The CDR3 has 13 amino acids. Looked up from germline, CDR1 is LGHNA and CDR2 is YNFKEQ. The chain's CDR3 is CASSQGTGVGYTF. DNA of the CDR3: TGTGCCAGCAGCCAAGGGACAGGGGTGGGCTACACCTTC.

This clone appeared a single time. The chain joins TRBV2 to TRBJ2-3; 8 nucleotides agree with TRBD2. V gave up 6 bases and J gave up 3 bases; unmatched junction bases: 8. Germline lookup yields CDR1 SNHLY and CDR2 FYNNEI. This CDR3 spans 15 amino acids. This chain's CDR3 is CASSGGTSFTDTQYF. DNA for the CDR3: TGTGCCAGCAGCGGCGGGACTAGTTTTACAGATACGCAGTATTTT.

This clone was observed a handful of times. CDR3 bases: TGTGCCAGTAGCCAAAGTCAGCGCCGCACTGAAGCTTTCTTT. Translation gives CASSQSQRRTEAFF. The gene calls are TRBV19 and TRBJ1-1, with D unclear. The CDR3 spans 14 residues. Germline V lookup: CDR1 LNHDA, CDR2 SQIVND (reference sequence). The V end lost 6 bases, the J end lost 4 bases, and 15 bases lay between the germline ends.

The genes are TRBV19 and TRBJ1-1, with unresolved D. The CDR3 is made up of 15 amino acids. Germline lookup yields CDR1 LNHDA and CDR2 SQIVND (reference sequence). The V and J ends lost 6 bases and 0 bases respectively, with 14 bases between them. The CDR3 loop reads CASSQDGPMNTEAFF. In DNA, the CDR3 is TGTGCCAGTAGCCAGGACGGGCCTATGAACACTGAAGCTTTCTTT.

The chain combines TRBV9 with TRBJ1-2; TRBD1 aligns across 8 bases. Germline lookup yields CDR1 SGDLS and CDR2 YYNGEE. The CDR3 is 15 amino acids. J was trimmed by 4 bases and V by 1 base; bases with no gene match: 6. The CDR3 is CASSVTGQGVYGYTF. For the CDR3, the DNA is TGTGCCAGCAGCGTAACCGGACAGGGCGTCTATGGCTACACCTTC.

This sequence joins TRBV5-8 and TRBJ1-1; D gene uncertain. The V gene's germline CDR1 is SGHTS and CDR2 YDEGEE. V was cut by 2 bases and J by 5 bases, with 16 bases left in between. This CDR3 is 15 amino acids long. The CDR3 DNA reads TGTGCCAGCAGCTTATGGGTCGGGGAAGGGACTGAAGCTTTCTTT. It is translated as CASSLWVGEGTEAFF.

J is TRBJ2-1 and V is TRBV5-4; possibly TRBD2 for D (7 bases). The CDR3 runs 19 residues. Per germline, CDR1 SGHNT and CDR2 YYREEE (reference sequence). The germline V and J ends were trimmed by 1 base and 0 bases, with 20 bases remaining between them. The CDR3 protein is CASSLYPRGPESSYNEQFF. CDR3 bases: TGTGCCAGCAGCTTGTATCCGCGGGGGCCCGAAAGCTCCTACAATGAGCAGTTCTTC.

V is TRBV13 and J is TRBJ2-7; no reliable D call. This CDR3 is built from 14 residues. Germline-derived CDR1 and CDR2 are PRHDT and FYEKMQ (reference sequence). V lost 5 bases to trimming and J lost 0 bases, with 11 bases between them. In DNA, the CDR3 is TGTGCCAGCAGCCCCGGACCTCGCTCCTACGAGCAGTACTTC. Residues: CASSPGPRSYEQYF.

The chain is built from TRBV5-8 and TRBJ1-4; D perhaps matches TRBD1 (6 bases). The germline CDR1 and CDR2 sequences are SGHTS and YDEGEE. V lost 4 bases to trimming and J lost 6 bases, with 13 bases between them. This CDR3 spans 14 amino acids. The CDR3 coding sequence is TGTGCCAGCAGCCACAGGGACGGGGATGAAAAACTGTTTTTT. Translating gives CASSHRDGDEKLFF.

The gene calls are TRBV4-1 and TRBJ2-5; tentative D call: TRBD2 (5 bases). The CDR3 loop spans 16 amino acids. CDR1 and CDR2 from the germline V gene are MGHRA and YSYEKL. Between the trimmed V and J ends, which lost 4 bases and 2 bases, there was a span of 17 bases. The CDR3: CASSRFNGRTQETQYF. CDR3 bases: TGCGCCAGCAGCCGCTTTAACGGAAGGACTCAAGAGACCCAGTACTTC.